The next 8 T cell receptor beta chains were all read from a single sample in a study of monozygotic twins with inflammatory bowel disease. TCRdb reprocessed the 5' RACE reads and reports one entry per CDR3 protein, with no DNA. The table for this sample gives approximately 420,000 distinct CDR3 sequences. Sample: blood. The receptors were gathered from a human donor with ulcerative colitis or Crohn's disease, or a healthy co-twin of an affected twin (not recorded which).

The rearrangement links TRBV28 to TRBJ1-1; the TRBD1 assignment by TCRdb is unverifiable without DNA. This CDR3 is built from 20 residues. Germline lookup yields CDR1 MDHEN and CDR2 SYDVKM. CDR3 amino acids: CASSFGHRPGFFSKNTEAFF.

This chain uses TRBV20-1 with TRBJ2-1; TCRdb returns TRBD2, unconfirmable since there is no DNA. The CDR3 totals 14 residues. Per the germline V gene, CDR1 is DFQATT and CDR2 is SNEGSKA (reference sequence). CDR3: CSAKTGLAKNEQFF.

J is TRBJ2-2 and V is TRBV5-1; the TRBD2 assignment by TCRdb is unverifiable without DNA. This CDR3 comprises 19 residues. Germline V CDR1 and CDR2: SGHRS, YFSETQ. CDR3 residues: CASSLSGPAGPHNTGELFF.

The chain recombines TRBV25-1 with TRBJ2-7. CDR3 length: 14 residues. Germline V gene data show CDR1 as MGHDK and CDR2 as SYGVNS. CDR3 loop: CASSENIGAHEQYF.

This chain connects TRBV5-1 to TRBJ1-1; TCRdb proposes TRBD1, but this gene call is untestable without DNA. This CDR3 is built from 12 residues. Germline V gives CDR1 SGHRS, CDR2 YFSETQ. CDR3 amino acids: CASSLDLRETFF.

This chain connects TRBV12-3 or TRBV12-4 to TRBJ2-4; TCRdb picks TRBD2, but there is no DNA to check that call. CDR3 length: 15 amino acids. CDR3 amino acids: CASSLEAGAKNIQYF.

The chain has TRBV6-7 and TRBJ1-6; TCRdb indicates TRBD1, and absent DNA this call remains unverified. TRBV6-7 is an ORF, with its function uncertain. CDR3 length: 14 residues. The CDR3 region is CASRYRGRSSPLHF.

V is TRBV6-5 and J is TRBJ2-3. The V gene's germline CDR1 is MNHEY and CDR2 SVGAGI. CDR3 size: 14 residues. CDR3 in amino acids: CASSYSTDTDTQYF.